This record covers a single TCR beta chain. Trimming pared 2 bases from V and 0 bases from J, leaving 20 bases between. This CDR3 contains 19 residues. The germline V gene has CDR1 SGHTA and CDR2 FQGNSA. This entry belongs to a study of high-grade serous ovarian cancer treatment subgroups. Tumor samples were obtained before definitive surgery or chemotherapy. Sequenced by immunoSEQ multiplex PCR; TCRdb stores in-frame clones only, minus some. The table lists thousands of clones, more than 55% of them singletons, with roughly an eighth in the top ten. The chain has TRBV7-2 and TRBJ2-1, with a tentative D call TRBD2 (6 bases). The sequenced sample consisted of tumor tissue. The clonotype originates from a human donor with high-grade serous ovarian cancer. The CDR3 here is CASSLNPSSVSPSYNEQFF. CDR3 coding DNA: TGTGCCAGCAGCTTAAACCCCTCTAGCGTCTCCCCCTCCTACAATGAGCAGTTCTTC.